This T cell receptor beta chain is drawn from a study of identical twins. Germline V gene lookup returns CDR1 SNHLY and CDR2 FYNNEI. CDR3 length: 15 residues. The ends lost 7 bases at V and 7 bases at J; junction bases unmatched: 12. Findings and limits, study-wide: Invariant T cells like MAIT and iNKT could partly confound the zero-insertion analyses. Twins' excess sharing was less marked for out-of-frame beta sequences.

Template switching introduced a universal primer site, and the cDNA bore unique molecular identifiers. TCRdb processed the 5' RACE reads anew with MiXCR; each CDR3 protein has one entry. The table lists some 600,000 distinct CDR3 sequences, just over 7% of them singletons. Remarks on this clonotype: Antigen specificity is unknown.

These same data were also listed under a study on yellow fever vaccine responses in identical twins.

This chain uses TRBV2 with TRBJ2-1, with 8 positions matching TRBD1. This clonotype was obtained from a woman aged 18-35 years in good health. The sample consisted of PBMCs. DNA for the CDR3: TGTGCCAGCACCCTCGGACAGGGAGAGATGAATGAGCAGTTCTTC. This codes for CASTLGQGEMNEQFF.